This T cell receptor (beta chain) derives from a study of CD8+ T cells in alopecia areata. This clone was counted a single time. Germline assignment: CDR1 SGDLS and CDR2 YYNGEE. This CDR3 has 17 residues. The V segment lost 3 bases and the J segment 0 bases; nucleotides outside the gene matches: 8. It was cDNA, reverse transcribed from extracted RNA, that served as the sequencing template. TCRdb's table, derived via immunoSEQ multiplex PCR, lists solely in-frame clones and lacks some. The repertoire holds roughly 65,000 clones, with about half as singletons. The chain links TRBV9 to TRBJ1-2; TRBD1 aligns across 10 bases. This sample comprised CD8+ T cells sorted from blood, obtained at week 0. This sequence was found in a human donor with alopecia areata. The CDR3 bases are TGTGCCAGCAGCGCGGGGACAGGGGAAACAGCTAACTATGGCTACACCTTC. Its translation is CASSAGTGETANYGYTF.